This section outlines one T cell receptor (beta chain) sequence together with its context. V was pared by 1 base and J by 6 bases, with 12 bases between. CDR1 and CDR2 from the germline V gene are SGHTA and FQGTGA. The CDR3 spans 14 residues. This entry is derived from a study of blood T cell repertoires in COVID-19. Overall study: Samples representing acute and convalescent COVID-19 were sourced from the United States, Italy and Spain. The analysed material was cDNA or gDNA that came from T cells, B-cell-depleted T cells, or PBMCs.

Study processing details: By means of reference gene primer amplification, nucleated cell counts were estimated. Only in-frame clones appear in the TCRdb table, and some are missing; sequencing was by immunoSEQ multiplex PCR. For V, J and clone size, that table is used; D and trimming come from the DNA. The sample yields 190,000 or so clones, around nine tenths seen once. This clonotype was sampled from a man between 40 and 49 years old with active or convalescent COVID-19. The V call is TRBV7-3, the J call TRBJ1-1; weak D call: TRBD1 (5 bases). The specimen was peripheral blood. In DNA, the CDR3 is TGTGCCAGCAGCTTAAGCGGGCGGGACGCTGAAGCTTTCTTT. Translating gives CASSLSGRDAEAFF.